The present TCR beta chain was sequenced within a study of cytomegalovirus exposure and HLA in healthy donors. Comment on this clone: Its antigen is not known.

The donors formed part of the approximately 130-subject validation cohort, distinct from the approximately 670-subject first cohort. Germline CDR1 is GTSNPN and CDR2 is SVGIG (reference sequence). Trimming stripped 2 bases from V and 7 bases from J, with 15 bases between. This CDR3 is 14 amino acids long. Clones were read by immunoSEQ multiplex PCR, and TCRdb kept only the in-frame ones, dropping some. The table has 200,000 to 250,000 clones, about nine tenths seen once. Study-wide points: Accounts indicate the classifier identified cytomegalovirus status with strong specificity and sensitivity. The study labeled about 160 TCR beta chains cytomegalovirus-associated.

Sequencing was performed on PBMCs. The rearrangement links TRBV30 to TRBJ1-5; D possibly corresponds to TRBD1 (5 bases). This sequence was found in a woman in her late teens or twenties in good health and CMV-seropositive. CDR3 sequence reads: CAWSRGGVRQPQHF. CDR3 nucleotides: TGTGCCTGGAGTAGGGGAGGCGTTCGACAGCCCCAGCATTTT.